What follows are 29 T cell receptor beta chains derived from one specimen sequenced in a study of CD8 T cells in ankylosing spondylitis. Each CDR3 protein gets one entry after TCRdb re-called the 5' RACE reads with MiXCR. The table shows approximately 300,000 distinct CDR3 sequences, with 15% to 25% occurring only once. Sequenced material: blood, either unsorted or a sorted T cell fraction (not recorded which). These receptors all stem from a male donor with ankylosing spondylitis or in good health (not recorded which).

This clonotype was observed a few times. The CDR3 sequence is CASRKPGHQNTGELFF. DNA of the CDR3: TGCGCCAGCAGGAAACCGGGACACCAGAACACCGGGGAGCTGTTTTTT. This rearrangement joins TRBV5-1 to TRBJ2-2; D is perhaps TRBD1 (6 bases). Trimming pared 5 bases from V and 1 base from J, leaving 15 bases between. The germline V gene encodes CDR1 SGHRS and CDR2 YFSETQ. The CDR3 is made up of 16 amino acids.

The genes are TRBV20-1 and TRBJ2-1, with a possible D match to TRBD2 (6 bases). This CDR3 comprises 14 residues. V was pared by 5 bases and J by 0 bases, with 11 bases between. CDR1 DFQATT and CDR2 SNEGSKA come from the germline V gene (reference sequence). CDR3 residues: CSADGLSSYNEQFF. The CDR3 DNA is TGCAGTGCTGACGGACTATCCTCCTACAATGAGCAGTTCTTC.

This clonotype has just a few counts. J is TRBJ2-5 and V is TRBV2; 7 bases match TRBD1. J gave up 4 bases and V 5 bases, and 4 bases lay outside the gene matches. This CDR3 has 13 residues. Germline-derived CDR1 and CDR2 are SNHLY and FYNNEI. CDR3 coding DNA: TGTGCCAGCAGTCCAACAGGGGCAGAGACCCAGTACTTC. It encodes CASSPTGAETQYF.

The rearrangement joins TRBV3-1 to TRBJ1-1; 10 bases line up with TRBD1. Trimming at V came to 4 bases and at J to 1 base, leaving 3 bases not matched to a gene. Germline values: CDR1 LGHDT, CDR2 YNNKEL (reference sequence). The CDR3 sequence is 15 residues long. DNA of the CDR3: TGTGCCAGCAGCCGGACAGGGGGAAGGAACACTGAAGCTTTCTTT. Its protein is CASSRTGGRNTEAFF.

V is TRBV10-3 and J is TRBJ2-4; D perhaps matches TRBD1 (5 bases). Trimming removed 0 bases at V and 6 bases at J, with 12 bases between. This CDR3 is built from 15 residues. Germline values: CDR1 ENHRY, CDR2 SYGVKD. The CDR3 nucleotides are TGTGCCATCAGTGAGTCCTCACGGCAGGGAAACATTCAGTACTTC. Protein sequence: CAISESSRQGNIQYF.

This clonotype was observed a handful of times. The chain combines TRBV6-1 with TRBJ2-1; the match to TRBD2 covers 9 bases. Germline loops: CDR1 MNHNS, CDR2 SASEGT. V lost 6 bases, J lost 3 bases, and 6 bases stayed unmatched. The CDR3 extends over 15 amino acids. The CDR3 loop reads CASRDGLANYNEQFF. The DNA of the CDR3 is TGTGCCAGCAGAGACGGACTAGCGAACTACAATGAGCAGTTCTTC.

This clonotype was seen a few times. The chain joins TRBV5-1 to TRBJ2-3; 14 nucleotides align to TRBD2. Germline lookup yields CDR1 SGHRS and CDR2 YFSETQ. V lost 7 bases, J lost 4 bases, and 11 bases stayed unmatched. This CDR3 is built from 17 residues. This CDR3 is CASRLNGLAGGSDTQYF. As DNA, the CDR3 is TGCGCCAGCCGCCTAAACGGACTAGCGGGGGGTTCAGATACGCAGTATTTT.

This clonotype was recorded many times. The chain has TRBV12-3 or TRBV12-4 and TRBJ1-1; D unresolved. Trimming pared 1 base from V and 4 bases from J, leaving 10 bases between. There are 14 residues in the CDR3. The DNA for the CDR3 is TGTGCCAGCAGTTTAGGTGGTACGAGCACTGAAGCTTTCTTT. Its translation is CASSLGGTSTEAFF.

The chain links TRBV7-2 to TRBJ2-1, with 12 bases fitting TRBD2. The ends lost 7 bases at V and 8 bases at J; junction bases unmatched: 9. Germline V gives CDR1 SGHTA, CDR2 FQGNSA. This CDR3 region has 15 residues. The CDR3 sequence is CASTSRLAGAYEQFF. The CDR3 bases are TGTGCCAGCACCTCCCGACTAGCGGGAGCTTATGAGCAGTTCTTC.

The rearrangement links TRBV12-3 or TRBV12-4 to TRBJ1-2; D is possibly TRBD1 (5 bases). CDR3 length: 16 residues. V was shortened by 3 bases and J by 2 bases, with 16 bases between the two germline ends. This chain's CDR3 is CASSFDSRNPNYGYTF. The CDR3 DNA is TGTGCCAGCAGTTTCGACAGTAGAAACCCGAACTATGGCTACACCTTC.

This sequence joins TRBV6-1 and TRBJ2-3; TRBD2 matches at 10 bases. The ends lost 8 bases at V and 2 bases at J; junction bases unmatched: 7. CDR1 is MNHNS and CDR2 is SASEGT in the germline V gene. The CDR3 is 15 residues long. CDR3 sequence (DNA): TGTGCCAGCTGGATTCTAGCGGGGGCCACAGATACGCAGTATTTT. This gives the protein CASWILAGATDTQYF.

This clonotype was observed at least ten times. The chain is built from TRBV5-1 and TRBJ1-4, with D uncertain. CDR3 size: 15 residues. Germline CDR1 and CDR2: SGHRS and YFSETQ. Trimming stripped 4 bases from V and 4 bases from J, with 14 bases between. The CDR3 DNA is TGCGCCAGCAGCGACGGACTGAGTAATAATGAAAAACTGTTTTTT. It yields the protein CASSDGLSNNEKLFF.

V usage is TRBV7-2 and J usage is TRBJ2-3, with 11 bases matching TRBD2. Germline assignment: CDR1 SGHTA and CDR2 FQGNSA. V shed 6 bases and J 1 base; nucleotides not matched to a gene: 3. This CDR3 region has 15 residues. DNA for the CDR3: TGTGCCAGCAGTATAGCGGGGGGGCGCACAGATACGCAGTATTTT. As protein: CASSIAGGRTDTQYF.

This clonotype was seen a few times. The gene calls are TRBV12-3 or TRBV12-4 and TRBJ2-1; a weak D match, TRBD2 (5 bases). Trimming left V 5 bases short and J 8 bases short, with 19 bases between. The CDR3 has 15 amino acids. CDR3 sequence: CASSAAYAGDDEQFF. Written as DNA, the CDR3 is TGTGCCAGCAGTGCCGCGTATGCCGGGGATGATGAGCAGTTCTTC.

The gene calls are TRBV19 and TRBJ2-4; 9 bases match TRBD1. V lost 3 bases, J lost 1 base, and 16 bases stayed unmatched. The length of the CDR3 is 20 residues. Germline lookup yields CDR1 LNHDA and CDR2 SQIVND (reference sequence). The CDR3 protein is CASSMGRGQGVGSAKNIQYF. The CDR3 region has the DNA TGTGCCAGTAGTATGGGTCGGGGACAGGGAGTCGGGTCGGCCAAAAACATTCAGTACTTC. The full variable domain, with the rest looked up from reference TRBV19 and TRBJ2-4, is DGGITQSPKYLFRKEGQNVTLSCEQNLNHDAMYWYRQDPGQGLRLIYYSQIVNDFQKGDIAEGYSVSREKKESFPLTVTSAQKNPTAFYLCASSMGRGQGVGSAKNIQYFGAGTRLSVL.

This clonotype showed up many times. The J gene is TRBJ1-2, the V gene TRBV2; 9 nucleotides agree with TRBD1. V gave up 9 bases and J gave up 2 bases; unmatched junction bases: 7. Germline assignment: CDR1 SNHLY and CDR2 FYNNEI. CDR3 size: 14 residues. CDR3 in amino acids: CASSNRGRNYGYTF. Here the CDR3 DNA reads TGTGCCAGTTCCAACAGGGGGCGGAACTATGGCTACACCTTC. Full variable domain (outside the CDR3, taken from reference TRBV2 and TRBJ1-2): EPEVTQTPSHQVTQMGQEVILRCVPISNHLYFYWYRQILGQKVEFLVSFYNNEISEKSEIFDDQFSVERPDGSNFTLKIRSTKLEDSAMYFCASSNRGRNYGYTFGSGTRLTVV.

The chain carries TRBV7-3 and TRBJ2-3; 7 bases are a match to TRBD1. CDR1 and CDR2 (germline): SGHTA, FQGTGA. The CDR3 is 15 residues long. V was pared by 5 bases and J by 2 bases, with 7 bases of the junction left unmatched. This chain's CDR3 is CASSPRQGPTDTQYF. The CDR3 DNA sequence: TGTGCCAGCAGCCCACGACAGGGCCCCACAGATACGCAGTATTTT.

This chain connects TRBV12-1 to TRBJ2-5; TRBD2 is taken as the D call from the table, unchecked against the DNA. TRBV12-1 is a pseudogene segment. The CDR3 length is 18 residues. CDR3 sequence: CASSFGTSGGAGQETQYF. Here the CDR3 DNA reads TGTGCCAGCAGCTTCGGGACTAGCGGGGGGGCCGGTCAAGAGACCCAGTACTTC.

The chain employs TRBV7-9 and TRBJ2-1; 8 bases are a match to TRBD2. Germline V CDR1 and CDR2: SEHNR, FQNEAQ (reference sequence). V lost 5 bases, J lost 5 bases, and 5 bases stayed unmatched. The CDR3 sequence is 14 residues long. The CDR3 sequence is CASSGLAGNNEQFF. The DNA for the CDR3 is TGTGCCAGCAGCGGACTAGCCGGAAACAATGAGCAGTTCTTC.

This chain connects TRBV6-1 to TRBJ2-5; D possibly corresponds to TRBD2 (7 bases). V was clipped by 8 bases and J by 5 bases, with 18 bases between them. The CDR3 contains 14 residues. The germline V gene has CDR1 MNHNS and CDR2 SASEGT. DNA of the CDR3: TGTGCCAGCCGCGAGGGAGGGGGGCTCGAGACCCAGTACTTC. Protein sequence: CASREGGGLETQYF.

Notes on this clonotype: No conserved phenylalanine or tryptophan is present at the end of the CDR3, so a read error is the likely explanation. The V and J genes are TRBV6-1 and TRBJ2-5; D is possibly TRBD1 (6 bases). The germline V gene encodes CDR1 MNHNS and CDR2 SASEGT. The length of the CDR3 is 15 residues. V lost 5 bases and J lost 1, with 14 bases in between. This CDR3 reads CASSPLQGSQETQYL. Here the CDR3 DNA reads TGTGCCAGCAGTCCATTACAGGGATCCCAAGAGACCCAGTACTTG.

This clonotype was seen ten or more times. V usage is TRBV12-3 or TRBV12-4 and J usage is TRBJ1-5, with D uncertain. This CDR3 is 13 amino acids long. Trimming pared 1 base from V and 7 bases from J, leaving 8 bases between. The CDR3 loop reads CASSLGQSQPQHF. The CDR3 region has the DNA TGTGCCAGCAGTTTAGGGCAGTCCCAGCCCCAGCATTTT.

As for this clonotype: A much larger clonotype is one base distant, so this may be a read error. The rearrangement links TRBV6-2 or TRBV6-3 to TRBJ1-2; possible D gene TRBD1, 6 bases. This CDR3 comprises 14 residues. The germline V gene encodes CDR1 MNHEY and CDR2 SVGEGT. CDR3 bases: TGTGCCAGCAGTTACGGACAGCTCACGGGAGGCTTCACCTTC. This translates into CASSYGQLTGGFTF.

The chain is built from TRBV20-1 and TRBJ1-4, with D perhaps TRBD1 (5 bases). V was cut by 7 bases and J by 8 bases, with 20 bases left in between. CDR3 length equals 14 residues. Germline V gene sequence: CDR1 DFQATT, CDR2 SNEGSKA (reference sequence). CDR3 protein: CSVLNRQGEEKLFF. Here the CDR3 DNA reads TGCAGTGTTTTGAATCGGCAGGGAGAAGAAAAACTGTTTTTT.

This clonotype was seen a few times. This chain uses TRBV6-1 with TRBJ2-2; TRBD2 matches at 7 bases. J gave up 7 bases and V 6 bases, and 8 bases lay outside the gene matches. The V gene's germline CDR1 is MNHNS and CDR2 SASEGT. This CDR3 has 14 residues. The CDR3 is CASRRSREGGELFF. CDR3 nucleotides: TGTGCCAGCAGAAGGTCCAGGGAGGGCGGGGAGCTGTTTTTT.

The rearrangement links TRBV20-1 to TRBJ1-5, with D unresolved. Germline CDR1 is DFQATT and CDR2 is SNEGSKA (reference sequence). The CDR3 has 14 amino acids. Trimming removed 3 bases from V and 3 bases from J, with 12 bases in between. In DNA form, the CDR3 reads TGCAGTGCTAGGCAAGGACTGTTCAATCAGCCCCAGCATTTT. Protein product: CSARQGLFNQPQHF.

The J gene is TRBJ1-2, the V gene TRBV5-1; no clear D. The CDR3 has 13 amino acids. The V gene lost 1 base and the J gene lost 8 bases, with 12 bases spanning the gap. Per germline, CDR1 SGHRS and CDR2 YFSETQ. The CDR3 loop is CASSLSGEGGYTF. The CDR3 DNA is TGCGCCAGCAGCTTGAGTGGGGAAGGAGGCTACACCTTC.

V and J are TRBV12-3 or TRBV12-4 and TRBJ1-5; 7 nucleotides align to TRBD1. The CDR3 runs 15 residues. After removal of 1 base from V and 6 bases from J, the junction contained 6 bases not matched to a gene. Written as DNA, the CDR3 is TGTGCCAGCAGTTTAGGATTGGGACAGTCTCAGCCCCAGCATTTT. It specifies CASSLGLGQSQPQHF.

Ten or more counts support this clonotype. The V and J genes are TRBV6-1 and TRBJ2-7; TRBD1 matches 8 bases. Germline V gene lookup returns CDR1 MNHNS and CDR2 SASEGT. The CDR3 consists of 14 residues. The trim removed 6 bases at V and 6 bases at J, leaving 10 bases unmatched. The CDR3 DNA reads as TGTGCCAGCAGCCATGGACAGGGCCTTTCCGAGCAGTACGTC. This gives the protein CASSHGQGLSEQYV.